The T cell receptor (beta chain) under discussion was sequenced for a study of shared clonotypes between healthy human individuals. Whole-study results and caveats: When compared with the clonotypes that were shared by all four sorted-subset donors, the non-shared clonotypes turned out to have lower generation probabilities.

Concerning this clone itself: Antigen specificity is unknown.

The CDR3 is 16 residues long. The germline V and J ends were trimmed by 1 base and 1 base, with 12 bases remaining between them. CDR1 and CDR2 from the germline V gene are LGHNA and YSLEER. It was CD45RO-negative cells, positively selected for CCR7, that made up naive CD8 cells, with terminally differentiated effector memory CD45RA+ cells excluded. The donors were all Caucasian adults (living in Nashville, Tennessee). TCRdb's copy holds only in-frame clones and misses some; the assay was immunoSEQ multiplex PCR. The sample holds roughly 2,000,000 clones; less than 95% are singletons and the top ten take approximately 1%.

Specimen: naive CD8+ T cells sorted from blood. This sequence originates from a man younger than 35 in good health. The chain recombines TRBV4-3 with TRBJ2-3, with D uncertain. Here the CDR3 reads CASSQGTALGTDTQYF. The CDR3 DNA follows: TGCGCCAGCAGCCAAGGGACGGCCCTTGGCACAGATACGCAGTATTTT.